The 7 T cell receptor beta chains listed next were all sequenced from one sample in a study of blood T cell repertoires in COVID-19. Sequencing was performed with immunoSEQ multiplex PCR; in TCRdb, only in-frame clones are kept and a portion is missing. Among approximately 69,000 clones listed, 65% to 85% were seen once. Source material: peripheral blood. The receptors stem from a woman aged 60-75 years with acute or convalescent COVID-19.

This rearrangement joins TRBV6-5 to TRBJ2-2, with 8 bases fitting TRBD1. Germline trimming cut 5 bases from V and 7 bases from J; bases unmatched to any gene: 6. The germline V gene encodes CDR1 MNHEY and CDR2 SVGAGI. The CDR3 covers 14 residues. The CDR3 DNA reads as TGTGCCAGCAGTCCAGGGGGCCTCCGCGGGGAGCTGTTTTTT. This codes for CASSPGGLRGELFF.

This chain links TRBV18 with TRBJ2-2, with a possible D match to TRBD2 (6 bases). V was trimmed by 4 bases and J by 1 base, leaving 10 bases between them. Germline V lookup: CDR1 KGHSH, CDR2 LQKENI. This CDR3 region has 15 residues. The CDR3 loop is CASSHRDLNTGELFF. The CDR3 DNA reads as TGTGCCAGCTCACACCGGGACTTGAACACCGGGGAGCTGTTTTTT.

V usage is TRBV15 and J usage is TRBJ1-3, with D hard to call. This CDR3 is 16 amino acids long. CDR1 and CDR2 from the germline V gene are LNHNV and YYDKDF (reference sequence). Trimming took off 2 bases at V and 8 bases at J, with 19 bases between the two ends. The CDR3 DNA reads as TGTGCCACCAGCAGACGTGGTGCAGCTACGGGAGACACCATATATTTT. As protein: CATSRRGAATGDTIYF.

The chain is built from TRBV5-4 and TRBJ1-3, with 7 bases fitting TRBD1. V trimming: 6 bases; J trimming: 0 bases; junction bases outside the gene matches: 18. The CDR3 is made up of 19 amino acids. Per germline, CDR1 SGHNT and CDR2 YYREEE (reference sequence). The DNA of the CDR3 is TGTGCCAGCACCCGAGGGGGCAGGTCCCCTTTATCCTCTGGAAACACCATATATTTT. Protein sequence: CASTRGGRSPLSSGNTIYF.

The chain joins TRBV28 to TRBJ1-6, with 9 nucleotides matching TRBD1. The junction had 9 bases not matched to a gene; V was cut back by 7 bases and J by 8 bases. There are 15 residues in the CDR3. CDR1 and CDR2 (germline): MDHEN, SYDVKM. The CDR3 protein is CASTIGTGRHSPLHF. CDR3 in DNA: TGTGCCAGCACCATAGGGACAGGGCGGCATTCACCCCTCCACTTT.

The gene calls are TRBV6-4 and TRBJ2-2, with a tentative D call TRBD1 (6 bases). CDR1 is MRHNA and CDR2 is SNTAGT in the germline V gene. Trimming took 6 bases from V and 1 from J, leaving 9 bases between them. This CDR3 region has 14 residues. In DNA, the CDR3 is TGTGCCAGCAGAGTACAGGGGAACACCGGGGAGCTGTTTTTT. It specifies CASRVQGNTGELFF.

The CDR3 nucleotides are TGTGCCAGCATCAACGGGGGAGGACTGAACACCATATATTTT. It is translated as CASINGGGLNTIYF. The rearrangement joins TRBV6-6 to TRBJ1-3; possibly TRBD1 for D (5 bases). Trimming removed 7 bases at V and 7 bases at J, with 17 bases between. CDR3 size: 14 residues. Per the germline V gene, CDR1 is MNHNY and CDR2 is SVGAGI (reference sequence).